One sample yielded the 27 T cell receptor beta chains listed below, sequenced in a study of spatial heterogeneity in lung cancer. This sample's time point: blood at routine non-recurrence follow-up after resection. Unsorted tumor, nontumor lung tissue or cryopreserved PBMC supplied the whole RNA. TCRdb ran MiXCR on the 5' RACE reads and lists one entry per CDR3 protein. Of around 110,000 distinct CDR3 sequences listed, over 9% are singletons. The sample was PBMCs, taken at follow-up. The receptors shown here come from a male donor with early-stage non-small cell lung cancer.

The V and J genes are TRBV7-8 and TRBJ1-5, with 9 bases that match TRBD1. From germline, CDR1 is SGHVS and CDR2 FQNEAQ. CDR3 length: 16 amino acids. The ends lost 2 bases at V and 1 base at J; junction bases unmatched: 3. The CDR3 sequence is CASSLTGGLSNQPQHF. The CDR3 DNA reads as TGTGCCAGCAGCTTAACAGGGGGCTTAAGCAATCAGCCCCAGCATTTT.

The gene calls are TRBV5-6 and TRBJ1-4, with 10 positions matching TRBD1. V was pared by 4 bases and J by 2 bases, with 5 bases of the junction left unmatched. The CDR3 has 16 residues. CDR1 SGHDT and CDR2 YYEEEE come from the germline V gene. Written as DNA, the CDR3 is TGTGCCAGCAGCGCGGACAGGGGGTCGACTAATGAAAAACTGTTTTTT. Its protein is CASSADRGSTNEKLFF.

The sample holds a few counts of this clonotype. The chain uses TRBV5-1 and TRBJ1-6, with a tentative D call TRBD1 (6 bases). This CDR3 contains 15 residues. The germline V gene encodes CDR1 SGHRS and CDR2 YFSETQ. Trimming removed 7 bases from V and 6 bases from J, with 17 bases in between. CDR3 protein: CASSRDGGPNSPLHF. The CDR3 nucleotides read TGCGCCAGCTCCCGGGACGGGGGGCCTAATTCACCCCTCCACTTT.

The chain is built from TRBV7-2 and TRBJ1-1; the match to TRBD1 covers 7 bases. CDR1 is SGHTA, CDR2 FQGNSA, per germline. The CDR3 covers 12 residues. Germline trimming cut 3 bases from V and 5 bases from J; bases unmatched to any gene: 0. The CDR3 nucleotides are TGTGCCAGCAGCTTGGACAGGACTGAAGCTTTCTTT. Its translation is CASSLDRTEAFF.

This clonotype was counted only a few times. The CDR3 region is CSASAVGGLALTDTQYF. DNA of the CDR3: TGCAGTGCTAGTGCCGTTGGGGGGCTAGCACTCACAGATACGCAGTATTTT. This chain uses TRBV20-1 with TRBJ2-3; TRBD1 or TRBD2 may be the D gene (6 bases each). V was clipped by 3 bases and J by 2 bases, with 21 bases between them. Germline V gene lookup returns CDR1 DFQATT and CDR2 SNEGSKA (reference sequence). The CDR3 totals 17 residues.

The chain links TRBV18 to TRBJ1-2; 8 bases are a match to TRBD1. The J segment lost 2 bases and the V segment lost 0 bases, leaving 2 bases of the junction unmatched. The germline V gene has CDR1 KGHSH and CDR2 LQKENI. The CDR3 is made up of 15 amino acids. CDR3 protein: CASSPPGTGNYGYTF. DNA for the CDR3: TGTGCCAGCTCACCACCCGGGACAGGCAACTATGGCTACACCTTC.

This clonotype occurred many times. DNA of the CDR3: TGCGCCAGCAGCCAAGTTGGACAGTATAATTCACCCCTCCACTTT. The encoded protein is CASSQVGQYNSPLHF. The chain employs TRBV4-1 and TRBJ1-6; D may be TRBD1 (6 bases). Germline loops: CDR1 MGHRA, CDR2 YSYEKL. The CDR3 extends over 15 amino acids. The V end lost 1 base, the J end lost 4 bases, and 8 bases lay between the germline ends.

The J gene is TRBJ2-1, the V gene TRBV28, with D maybe TRBD2 (5 bases). The CDR3 has 12 residues. Trimming pared 5 bases from V and 9 bases from J, leaving 11 bases between. Germline assignment: CDR1 MDHEN and CDR2 SYDVKM. The CDR3 loop reads CASSLLGGEQFF. The CDR3 nucleotides are TGTGCCAGCAGTCTCCTCGGAGGTGAGCAGTTCTTC.

In its sample, this clonotype was seen many times. V and J are TRBV7-2 and TRBJ2-7; D remains ambiguous. Germline CDR1 is SGHTA and CDR2 is FQGNSA. V was pared by 6 bases and J by 2 bases, with 14 bases between. This CDR3 is built from 14 residues. The CDR3 spells CASRLQGSPYEQYF. The CDR3 DNA is TGTGCCAGCAGACTTCAAGGCTCCCCCTACGAGCAGTACTTC.

This clonotype has at least ten counts. The chain has TRBV12-3 or TRBV12-4 and TRBJ1-1; no definite D call. Trimming took off 0 bases at V and 1 base at J, with 9 bases between the two ends. This CDR3 spans 15 amino acids. The CDR3 nucleotides are TGTGCCAGCAGTTTAGCGCAGGCAGCGAACACTGAAGCTTTCTTT. Protein sequence: CASSLAQAANTEAFF.

This clonotype was counted at least ten times. The rearrangement links TRBV5-1 to TRBJ1-1, with D possibly TRBD1 on 5 matching bases. The CDR3 length is 15 residues. V was trimmed by 4 bases and J by 1 base, leaving 14 bases between them. Germline CDR1 SGHRS, CDR2 YFSETQ. CDR3 residues: CASSRSGQGNTEAFF. The CDR3 bases are TGCGCCAGCAGCCGATCCGGGCAGGGGAACACTGAAGCTTTCTTT.

The chain recombines TRBV5-1 with TRBJ2-3; 7 nucleotides align to TRBD2. Germline lookup yields CDR1 SGHRS and CDR2 YFSETQ. J was trimmed by 0 bases and V by 5 bases; bases with no gene match: 6. This CDR3 region has 15 residues. CDR3: CASRSGRGSTDTQYF. The CDR3 DNA reads TGCGCCAGCAGGTCTGGGCGGGGGAGCACAGATACGCAGTATTTT.

The table lists this clonotype with a count of one. The rearrangement uses TRBV6-5 and TRBJ2-1; tentative D call: TRBD2 (7 bases). CDR1 MNHEY and CDR2 SVGAGI come from the germline V gene. CDR3 size: 15 residues. V lost 4 bases to trimming and J lost 11 bases, with 21 bases between them. The CDR3 here is CASSLGGASSIQQFF. In DNA form, the CDR3 reads TGTGCCAGCAGTTTAGGGGGGGCCAGCTCCATTCAGCAGTTCTTC.

This clonotype showed up many times. The chain is built from TRBV4-3 and TRBJ2-5; 10 bases map to TRBD2. The V and J ends lost 2 bases and 4 bases, in that order; junction bases with no gene match: 4. CDR3 length: 15 residues. Germline-derived CDR1 and CDR2 are LGHNA and YSLEER. The CDR3 DNA sequence: TGCGCCAGCAGCCAAACTCCTAGCGGGGGAGAGACCCAGTACTTC. Translated, it gives CASSQTPSGGETQYF.

This clonotype was observed a handful of times. The chain uses TRBV13 and TRBJ2-1; TRBD2 might be the D (6 bases). The CDR3 has 14 amino acids. Germline CDR1 is PRHDT and CDR2 is FYEKMQ (reference sequence). V lost 2 bases, J lost 6 bases, and 11 bases lay in between. CDR3 sequence reads: CASSLRGLGNEQFF. In nucleotides, the CDR3 is TGTGCCAGCAGCTTACGGGGACTGGGCAATGAGCAGTTCTTC.

Ten or more counts support this clonotype. DNA for the CDR3: TGTGCCAGCAGCTTGCGACAGGGGTCCTACGAGCAGTACTTC. This sequence encodes CASSLRQGSYEQYF. The chain recombines TRBV7-6 with TRBJ2-7, with TRBD1 matching 8 bases. CDR3 length equals 14 residues. Looked up from germline, CDR1 is SGHVS and CDR2 is FNYEAQ. J gave up 1 base and V 3 bases, and 2 bases lay outside the gene matches. The whole variable domain, filled in from reference TRBV7-6 and TRBJ2-7, reads GAGVSQSPRYKVTKRGQDVALRCDPISGHVSLYWYRQALGQGPEFLTYFNYEAQQDKSGLPNDRFSAERPEGSISTLTIQRTEQRDSAMYRCASSLRQGSYEQYFGPGTRLTVT.

This clonotype was counted only a few times. The V gene is TRBV10-2, the J gene TRBJ1-6, with D tentatively TRBD1 (5 bases). Trimming took 4 bases from V and 9 from J, leaving 10 bases between them. CDR3 length equals 13 residues. Germline CDR1 WSHSY, CDR2 SAAADI. DNA of the CDR3: TGCGCCAGCAGTGCCGTCGACAGTTCACCCCTCCACTTT. It encodes CASSAVDSSPLHF.

The chain couples TRBV2 to TRBJ2-7, with TRBD2 identical over 8 bases. CDR3 size: 15 residues. Germline V gives CDR1 SNHLY, CDR2 FYNNEI. With V trimmed by 2 bases and J by 2 bases, 5 bases remained unmatched. The DNA for the CDR3 is TGTGCCAGCAGTGAATTTAGCGGGGACGCCTACGAGCAGTACTTC. As protein: CASSEFSGDAYEQYF.

This clonotype was observed at least ten times. The chain joins TRBV9 to TRBJ2-5, with TRBD2 matching over 11 bases. The germline gives CDR1 SGDLS, CDR2 YYNGEE. J was trimmed by 4 bases and V by 0 bases; bases with no gene match: 2. The CDR3 runs 15 residues. CDR3 protein: CASSVETSGVETQYF. The CDR3 DNA reads TGTGCCAGCAGCGTAGAGACTAGCGGGGTAGAGACCCAGTACTTC.

This clonotype was seen ten or more times. The chain employs TRBV6-5 and TRBJ2-1; 10 bases match TRBD1. CDR1 and CDR2 from the germline V gene are MNHEY and SVGAGI. V trimming: 6 bases; J trimming: 3 bases; junction bases outside the gene matches: 8. The CDR3 covers 16 residues. In DNA, the CDR3 is TGTGCCAGCAGAGTTACCGGGACAGGGGTCTACAATGAGCAGTTCTTC. It encodes CASRVTGTGVYNEQFF.

The chain is built from TRBV7-2 and TRBJ2-1, with 13 bases lining up with TRBD2. The CDR3 consists of 18 residues. From germline, CDR1 is SGHTA and CDR2 FQGNSA. J lost 4 bases, V lost 5 bases, and 11 bases had no gene match. CDR3 in amino acids: CASSLTSGGAFEYNEQFF. CDR3 DNA sequence: TGTGCCAGCAGCCTAACTAGCGGGGGGGCCTTTGAGTACAATGAGCAGTTCTTC.

This clonotype appeared a few times. The V gene is TRBV9, the J gene TRBJ2-1; D gene uncertain. The CDR3 covers 16 residues. The germline CDR1 and CDR2 sequences are SGDLS and YYNGEE. Trimming stripped 0 bases from V and 0 bases from J, with 10 bases between. CDR3 nucleotide sequence: TGTGCCAGCAGCGTAGGAGAGAGAATCTCCTACAATGAGCAGTTCTTC. This encodes CASSVGERISYNEQFF.

The V gene is TRBV27, the J gene TRBJ1-2; D perhaps matches TRBD1 (5 bases). The CDR3 runs 12 residues. Germline lookup yields CDR1 MNHEY and CDR2 SMNVEV (reference sequence). With 1 base removed from V and 5 bases from J, the gap between germline ends came to 5 bases. This chain's CDR3 is CASSLWGYGYTF. The CDR3 DNA reads TGTGCCAGCAGTTTATGGGGGTATGGCTACACCTTC.

In its sample, this clonotype was seen many times. The V and J genes are TRBV28 and TRBJ1-2; D is possibly TRBD1 (5 bases). This CDR3 comprises 13 residues. The germline CDR1 and CDR2 sequences are MDHEN and SYDVKM. V lost 5 bases and J 2 bases, leaving 9 bases between the germline ends. The CDR3 region is CASSIDRNYGYTF. The CDR3 DNA is TGTGCCAGCAGTATAGACAGAAACTATGGCTACACCTTC.

This chain connects TRBV24-1 to TRBJ1-2; no firm D call. Trimming removed 3 bases at V and 0 bases at J, with 4 bases between. CDR1 and CDR2 from the germline V gene are KGHDR and SFDVKD. The CDR3 is made up of 13 amino acids. The CDR3 sequence: CATSDRANYGYTF. The CDR3, as DNA: TGTGCCACCAGTGATAGGGCTAACTATGGCTACACCTTC.

J is TRBJ1-5 and V is TRBV20-1; 7 nucleotides line up with TRBD1. The CDR3 is 16 amino acids. Germline CDR1 and CDR2: DFQATT and SNEGSKA (reference sequence). The V and J ends lost 4 bases and 0 bases, in that order; junction bases with no gene match: 9. CDR3 coding DNA: TGCAGTGCTACTCCGAGGACAGGCCTTAGCAATCAGCCCCAGCATTTT. As protein: CSATPRTGLSNQPQHF.

The chain is built from TRBV7-2 and TRBJ2-5; D gene uncertain. This CDR3 region has 13 residues. Between the trimmed V and J ends, which lost 5 bases and 5 bases, there was a span of 12 bases. Germline assignment: CDR1 SGHTA and CDR2 FQGNSA. DNA of the CDR3: TGTGCCAGCAGCCGATACCCTACGGAGACCCAGTACTTC. Its protein is CASSRYPTETQYF.